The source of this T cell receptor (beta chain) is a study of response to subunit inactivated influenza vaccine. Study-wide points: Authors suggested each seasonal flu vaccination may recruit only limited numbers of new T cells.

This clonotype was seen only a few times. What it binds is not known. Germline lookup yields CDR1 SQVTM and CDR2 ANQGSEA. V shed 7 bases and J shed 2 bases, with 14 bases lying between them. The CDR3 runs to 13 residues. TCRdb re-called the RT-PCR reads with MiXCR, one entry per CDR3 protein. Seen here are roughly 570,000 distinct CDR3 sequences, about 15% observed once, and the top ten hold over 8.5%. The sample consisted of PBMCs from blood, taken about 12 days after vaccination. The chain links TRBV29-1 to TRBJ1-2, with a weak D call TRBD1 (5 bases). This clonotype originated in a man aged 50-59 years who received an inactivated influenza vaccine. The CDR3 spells CSARQNTNYGYTF. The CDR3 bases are TGCAGCGCAAGACAGAACACCAACTATGGCTACACCTTC. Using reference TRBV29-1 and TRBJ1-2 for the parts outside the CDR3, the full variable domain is SAVISQKPSRDICQRGTSLTIQCQVDSQVTMMFWYRQQPGQSLTLIATANQGSEATYESGFVIDKFPISRPNLTFSTLTVSNMSPEDSSIYLCSARQNTNYGYTFGSGTRLTVV.